The clone carrying this TCR beta chain was recorded many times. Its antigen is currently unknown. Each CDR3 protein is one row after TCRdb ran MiXCR on the reads. Altogether around 540,000 distinct CDR3 sequences are present, roughly a third being singletons, with the ten largest covering around a sixth. The sample belongs to a study of T cell repertoires in cytomegalovirus infection. Study-level background: The authors used CMV epitopes that were HLA-C-restricted (recently identified) and HLA-B-restricted (well studied).

Losses at the gene ends were 5 bases for V and 8 bases for J; bases not matched to a gene: 9. In germline, CDR1 is SGHTA, CDR2 FQGNSA. The CDR3 extends over 17 amino acids. The chain couples TRBV7-2 to TRBJ2-1; 16 nucleotides agree with TRBD2. This TCR was sampled from a human donor in good health (CMV status not recorded). Some clones in this sample may be carry-over from other donors' samples. Source: cultured PBMCs, taken from culture after CMV antigen stimulation. The CDR3 is CASSPPPGLAGGDEQFF. CDR3 coding DNA: TGTGCCAGCAGCCCACCCCCGGGACTAGCGGGAGGGGATGAGCAGTTCTTC.